These 5 T cell receptor beta chains were all obtained from the same sample, sequenced in a study of CD8+CD57+ T cells in acquired aplastic anemia. Sequencing involved patients with CD8+CD57+ cell expansion previously shown by flow cytometry. According to the study, genomic DNA was the template for TCR beta VDJ and CDR3 profiling. MiXCR, run by TCRdb on the reads, gives a single entry per CDR3 protein. The sample carries about 240,000 distinct CDR3 sequences, more than 45% recorded once. Sequenced input: sorted CD4+, CD8+, or CD8+CD57+ T cells (not recorded which) from PBMCs. The receptor source for this set is a human donor with aplastic anemia.

On this clonotype: A read error may account for a junction end that differs from germline. V and J are TRBV7-9 and TRBJ1-2; D possibly corresponds to TRBD1 (5 bases). This CDR3 contains 16 residues. CDR1 is SEHNR, CDR2 FQNEAQ, per germline (reference sequence). CDR3 nucleotides: TGCGCCGGCAGCCAAGATAGCCAGGGCCTGAACTATGGCTACACCTTC. This sequence encodes CAGSQDSQGLNYGYTF.

Of note for this clonotype: The final CDR3 position lacks the conserved phenylalanine or tryptophan, pointing to a likely read error. The genes are TRBV14 and TRBJ1-6; D may be TRBD1 (5 bases). V dropped 4 bases and J dropped 7 bases, with 17 bases sitting between them. From germline, CDR1 is SGHDN and CDR2 FVKESK. The CDR3 extends over 16 amino acids. The CDR3, as DNA: TGTGCCAGCAGCCCCATATCCGGGGCCGACAATTCACCCCTCCACCTT. Translation: CASSPISGADNSPLHL.

There are many counts of this clonotype. The CDR3 region has the DNA TGCGCCAGCAGTCCGGGCACGGGGGGGTCCGCAGATACGCAGTATTTT. It encodes CASSPGTGGSADTQYF. The chain joins TRBV5-1 to TRBJ2-3; 8 nucleotides align to TRBD2. The germline V gene has CDR1 SGHRS and CDR2 YFSETQ. The CDR3 covers 16 residues. V was pared by 5 bases and J by 4 bases, with 12 bases of the junction left unmatched.

This CDR3 reads CASRISAGGLQETQYF. CDR3 DNA sequence: TGTGCCAGCAGGATTTCAGCGGGGGGGCTACAAGAGACCCAGTACTTC. This sequence joins TRBV27 and TRBJ2-5; TRBD2 aligns across 10 bases. The length of the CDR3 is 16 residues. J was trimmed by 2 bases and V by 6 bases; bases with no gene match: 9. The germline gives CDR1 MNHEY, CDR2 SMNVEV (reference sequence).

This clonotype was recorded once. CDR3 amino acids: CASRWLGVSEQFF. DNA for the CDR3: TGTGCCAGCAGGTGGCTGGGGGTTTCGGAGCAGTTCTTC. This chain joins TRBV12-3 or TRBV12-4 and TRBJ2-1; possibly TRBD1 or TRBD2 for D (5 bases each). The CDR3 consists of 13 residues. The germline V and J ends were trimmed by 6 bases and 10 bases, with 16 bases remaining between them.